This record looks at one TCR beta chain sequence and its context. The sample belongs to a study of shared clonotypes between healthy human individuals. Clones were read by immunoSEQ multiplex PCR, and TCRdb kept only the in-frame ones, dropping some. The sample consists of approximately 100,000 clones, under 70% of them appearing once. Trimming cost V 5 bases and J 5 bases, with 18 bases left between them. The CDR3 has 15 amino acids. The V gene's germline CDR1 is SGHTA and CDR2 FQGNSA. This chain connects TRBV7-2 to TRBJ1-1; perhaps TRBD1 as D (6 bases). The receptor comes from a woman in her 30s in good health. Sequencing input: memory CD8+ T cells sorted from blood. Subset of the sample: CD45RO+ cells pooled with CCR7-negative TemRA cells. CDR3 coding DNA: TGTGCCAGCAGCCAAGGGACATATGTGGCAACTGAAGCTTTCTTT. Translation: CASSQGTYVATEAFF.